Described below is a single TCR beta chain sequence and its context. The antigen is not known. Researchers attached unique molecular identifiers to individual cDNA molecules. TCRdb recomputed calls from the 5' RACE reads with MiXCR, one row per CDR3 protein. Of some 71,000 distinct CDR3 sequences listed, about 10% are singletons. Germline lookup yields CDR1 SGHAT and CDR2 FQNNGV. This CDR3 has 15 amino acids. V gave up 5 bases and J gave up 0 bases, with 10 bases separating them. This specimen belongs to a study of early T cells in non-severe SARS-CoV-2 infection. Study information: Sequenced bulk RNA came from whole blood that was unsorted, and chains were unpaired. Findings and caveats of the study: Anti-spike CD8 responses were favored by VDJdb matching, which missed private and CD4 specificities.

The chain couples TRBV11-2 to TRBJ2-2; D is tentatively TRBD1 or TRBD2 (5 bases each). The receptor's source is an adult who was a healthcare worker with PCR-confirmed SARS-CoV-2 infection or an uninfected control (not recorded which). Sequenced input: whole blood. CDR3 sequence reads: CASSLGPTNTGELFF. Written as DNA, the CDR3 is TGTGCCAGCAGCCTGGGACCTACGAACACCGGGGAGCTGTTTTTT.